One and the same sample provided the 2 T cell receptor beta chains below, sequenced in a study of OX40 agonist ivuxolimab in advanced cancers. The library was prepared using the immunoSEQ multiplex PCR assay. TCRdb stores this immuneACCESS table with in-frame sequences only. Part of the clones is absent; in the studies checked, under half of the shortfall reflects unresolved V genes, and no reason is known for the rest. For this sample there are roughly 48,000 clones; around 89% appear just once. The ten largest account for 30% to 35% of the sample. Material: CD4+ or CD8+ T cells sorted from blood, obtained in a trial of the OX40 agonist ivuxolimab. Receptors were obtained from an adult with an advanced solid tumor such as melanoma, head and neck, liver or kidney cancer.

The chain joins TRBV11-2 to TRBJ2-1; the D is unclear. V dropped 2 bases and J dropped 6 bases, with 8 bases sitting between them. Germline V CDR1 and CDR2: SGHAT, FQNNGV. The CDR3 has 13 residues. CDR3 sequence reads: CASSLFRGNEQFF. The DNA for the CDR3 is TGTGCCAGCAGCTTATTTAGAGGCAATGAGCAGTTCTTC.

This chain uses TRBV19 with TRBJ1-1; D is perhaps TRBD1 (5 bases). This CDR3 region has 13 residues. Germline V gene data show CDR1 as LNHDA and CDR2 as SQIVND (reference sequence). V was clipped by 9 bases and J by 4 bases, with 15 bases between them. DNA of the CDR3: TGTGCCAGCCATGCCGGGGGGACCACTGAAGCTTTCTTT. It is translated as CASHAGGTTEAFF.